These 30 T cell receptor beta chains originate from one sample sequenced in a study of cytomegalovirus exposure and HLA in healthy donors. PCR employed 60 Vbeta and 13 Jbeta primers. Sequencing was performed with immunoSEQ multiplex PCR; in TCRdb, only in-frame clones are kept and a portion is missing. In the table there are around 130,000 clones, 83% of which are singletons. Sequenced input: PBMCs. All receptors derive from a girl aged 2-10 years in good health and CMV-seronegative.

The rearrangement joins TRBV7-9 to TRBJ2-4; 7 bases fit TRBD1. This CDR3 is built from 14 residues. With 5 bases clipped from V and 3 bases from J, the junction kept 4 bases outside the gene matches. The germline CDR1 and CDR2 sequences are SEHNR and FQNEAQ (reference sequence). CDR3 nucleotide sequence: TGTGCCAGCAGCCCGGGACAGTACAAAAACATTCAGTACTTC. This gives the protein CASSPGQYKNIQYF.

The rearrangement uses TRBV27 and TRBJ2-7; 10 bases map to TRBD2. The ends lost 4 bases at V and 6 bases at J; junction bases unmatched: 9. The V gene's germline CDR1 is MNHEY and CDR2 SMNVEV (reference sequence). CDR3 length: 15 residues. CDR3 loop: CASSSGLAGAREQYF. CDR3 DNA sequence: TGTGCCAGCAGTTCGGGTCTAGCGGGAGCCCGCGAGCAGTACTTC.

The table lists this clone with a count of one. The rearrangement uses TRBV30 and TRBJ2-3; D call uncertain. V was pared by 0 bases and J by 5 bases, with 12 bases between. The CDR3 spans 14 residues. CDR1 is GTSNPN, CDR2 SVGIG, per germline (reference sequence). The CDR3: CAWSVLSPGDTQYF. CDR3 in DNA: TGTGCCTGGAGTGTACTGAGCCCCGGAGATACGCAGTATTTT.

The V gene is TRBV19, the J gene TRBJ2-7; 11 bases agree with TRBD2. V was pared by 6 bases and J by 4 bases, with 5 bases of the junction left unmatched. The CDR3 is 14 residues long. From germline, CDR1 is LNHDA and CDR2 SQIVND (reference sequence). CDR3 loop: CASSPTSGAYEQYF. The CDR3 DNA sequence: TGTGCCAGTAGCCCGACTAGCGGGGCTTACGAGCAGTACTTC.

The chain couples TRBV6-5 to TRBJ1-2; D is undetermined. V was clipped by 5 bases and J by 4 bases, with 17 bases between them. The germline gives CDR1 MNHEY, CDR2 SVGAGI. CDR3 length: 15 residues. CDR3 nucleotides: TGTGCCAGCAGTCCATCCCCAGACTTTAGCTATGGCTACACCTTC. Translating gives CASSPSPDFSYGYTF.

This clone was counted between two and nine times. The chain joins TRBV27 to TRBJ2-7; D may be TRBD2 (6 bases). Germline assignment: CDR1 MNHEY and CDR2 SMNVEV (reference sequence). The CDR3 runs to 14 residues. V was shortened by 2 bases and J by 4 bases, with 12 bases between the two germline ends. The chain's CDR3 is CASSLIGTGYEQYF. In DNA, the CDR3 is TGTGCCAGCAGTTTAATCGGGACTGGTTACGAGCAGTACTTC.

This chain connects TRBV28 to TRBJ2-5, with TRBD2 matching 11 bases. The germline gives CDR1 MDHEN, CDR2 SYDVKM. The length of the CDR3 is 18 residues. V trimming: 2 bases; J trimming: 4 bases; junction bases outside the gene matches: 12. The CDR3 loop is CASSLRAGLAALGETQYF. Written as DNA, the CDR3 is TGTGCCAGCAGTTTAAGGGCGGGACTAGCGGCCCTGGGAGAGACCCAGTACTTC.

The chain couples TRBV6-5 to TRBJ2-5, with D hard to call. The J call may be in error: the DNA end matches TRBJ2-7 better. The germline gives CDR1 MNHEY, CDR2 SVGAGI. The CDR3 is made up of 13 amino acids. The CDR3 coding sequence is TGTGCCAGCAGTTACTCGAATGGAGCCGAGCAGTACTTC. This translates into CASSYSNGAEQYF.

V and J are TRBV9 and TRBJ2-1, with TRBD2 matching over 14 bases. The CDR3 is 15 amino acids. The V and J ends lost 3 bases and 10 bases, in that order; junction bases with no gene match: 6. Germline loops: CDR1 SGDLS, CDR2 YYNGEE. CDR3 nucleotide sequence: TGTGCCAGCAGCGAGGGACTAGCGGGAGCTTTAGAGCAGTTCTTC. Amino acids: CASSEGLAGALEQFF.

The chain employs TRBV2 and TRBJ2-2, with D possibly TRBD2 on 6 matching bases. Trimming took off 7 bases at V and 5 bases at J, with 14 bases between the two ends. Germline CDR1 is SNHLY and CDR2 is FYNNEI. CDR3 length: 14 amino acids. The CDR3 region has the DNA TGTGCCAGCACTAGCGAATTGACAACCGGGGAGCTGTTTTTT. Protein sequence: CASTSELTTGELFF. The full variable domain, in which reference TRBV2 and TRBJ2-2 provide the parts outside the CDR3, is EPEVTQTPSHQVTQMGQEVILRCVPISNHLYFYWYRQILGQKVEFLVSFYNNEISEKSEIFDDQFSVERPDGSNFTLKIRSTKLEDSAMYFCASTSELTTGELFFGEGSRLTVL.

The chain joins TRBV29-1 to TRBJ1-2, with D perhaps matching TRBD1 (6 bases). The CDR3 loop spans 14 amino acids. V lost 2 bases and J 4 bases, leaving 14 bases between the germline ends. The germline V gene has CDR1 SQVTM and CDR2 ANQGSEA. CDR3 loop: CSVEQRAGAYGYTF. The CDR3 coding sequence is TGCAGCGTTGAACAACGTGCAGGGGCCTATGGCTACACCTTC.

The rearrangement joins TRBV19 to TRBJ2-2, with 8 bases that match TRBD2. The CDR3 covers 15 residues. From germline, CDR1 is LNHDA and CDR2 SQIVND (reference sequence). V shed 1 base, J shed 5 bases, and the junction held 3 bases outside the gene matches. CDR3 in DNA: TGTGCCAGTAGTATAGGACTAGCGAGAACCGGGGAGCTGTTTTTT. Its translation is CASSIGLARTGELFF.

This clone came up once. The chain joins TRBV4-1 to TRBJ1-3, with a weak D call TRBD1 (6 bases). Germline V gene data show CDR1 as MGHRA and CDR2 as YSYEKL. The ends were cut back, 4 bases at V and 7 bases at J, with 14 bases in the middle. The CDR3 is made up of 14 amino acids. CDR3 nucleotides: TGCGCCAGCAGCCTGGGGCAGGGGACGAACACCATATATTTT. Amino acids: CASSLGQGTNTIYF.

This chain joins TRBV7-8 and TRBJ1-1; D is ambiguous. This CDR3 region has 15 residues. Trimming pared 1 base from V and 1 base from J, leaving 10 bases between. Germline V gives CDR1 SGHVS, CDR2 FQNEAQ. DNA of the CDR3: TGTGCCAGCAGCTTAGGGAGCGACGCGAACACTGAAGCTTTCTTT. Amino acids: CASSLGSDANTEAFF.

This sequence joins TRBV27 and TRBJ2-5; D is unclear. The CDR3 is made up of 13 amino acids. The germline V gene encodes CDR1 MNHEY and CDR2 SMNVEV (reference sequence). Trimming stripped 5 bases from V and 0 bases from J, with 7 bases between. The CDR3 loop is CASSPRYQETQYF. CDR3 DNA: TGTGCCAGCAGTCCCCGGTACCAAGAGACCCAGTACTTC.

The CDR3 DNA follows: TGTGCCAGCAGCGTAGGCAAGCGGGAGGGCCAAGATACGCAGTATTTT. Translation gives CASSVGKREGQDTQYF. The V and J genes are TRBV9 and TRBJ2-3; 10 bases fit TRBD2. The J segment lost 5 bases and the V segment lost 0 bases, leaving 6 bases of the junction unmatched. CDR1 and CDR2 (germline): SGDLS, YYNGEE. The CDR3 is made up of 16 amino acids.

The rearrangement joins TRBV7-3 to TRBJ1-4; D unresolved. Trimming shortened V by 2 bases and J by 0 bases, and 19 bases separated the two germline ends. CDR1 is SGHTA and CDR2 is FQGTGA in the germline V gene. The CDR3 has 19 amino acids. In nucleotides, the CDR3 is TGTGCCAGCAGCTTATTTGCCCCAGCAGGACTTGCAACTAATGAAAAACTGTTTTTT. This encodes CASSLFAPAGLATNEKLFF.

This clone has more than one count but fewer than ten. Other DNA sequences in this sample translate to the same CDR3. This rearrangement joins TRBV6-1 to TRBJ2-7, with 9 bases matching TRBD1. Germline V CDR1 and CDR2: MNHNS, SASEGT. The trim removed 2 bases at V and 6 bases at J, leaving 5 bases unmatched. There are 14 residues in the CDR3. The CDR3 loop reads CASSESGTGTEQYF. The CDR3 nucleotides read TGTGCCAGCAGTGAATCCGGGACAGGGACCGAGCAGTACTTC.

For the CDR3, the DNA is TGTGCCAGCAGCTCGGGACTTCTTAGCACAGATACGCAGTATTTT. Protein product: CASSSGLLSTDTQYF. The chain combines TRBV7-8 with TRBJ2-3, with D perhaps TRBD2 (6 bases). This CDR3 is built from 15 residues. V lost 4 bases and J 0 bases, leaving 11 bases between the germline ends. The germline V gene has CDR1 SGHVS and CDR2 FQNEAQ.

The chain employs TRBV13 and TRBJ1-2; weak D call: TRBD1 (6 bases). CDR3 length equals 13 residues. The ends were cut back, 0 bases at V and 8 bases at J, with 10 bases in the middle. Germline V gene data show CDR1 as PRHDT and CDR2 as FYEKMQ (reference sequence). CDR3 loop: CASSLGDRSGYTF. CDR3 bases: TGTGCCAGCAGCTTAGGGGACAGATCAGGCTACACCTTC.

Written as DNA, the CDR3 is TGTGCCAGCAGCTTCGGGACAGCGAACTACTACGAGCAGTACTTC. Its protein product is CASSFGTANYYEQYF. This chain links TRBV7-2 with TRBJ2-7, with 7 nucleotides matching TRBD1. The V gene's germline CDR1 is SGHTA and CDR2 FQGNSA. V gave up 3 bases and J gave up 3 bases; unmatched junction bases: 8. The CDR3 runs 15 residues. Supplemented by reference TRBV7-2 and TRBJ2-7, the full variable domain reads GAGVSQSPSNKVTEKGKDVELRCDPISGHTALYWYRQSLGQGLEFLIYFQGNSAPDKSGLPSDRFSAERTGGSVSTLTIQRTQQEDSAVYLCASSFGTANYYEQYFGPGTRLTVT.

The V call is TRBV13, the J call TRBJ2-1; 12 bases agree with TRBD2. Germline V gives CDR1 PRHDT, CDR2 FYEKMQ (reference sequence). The CDR3 length is 18 residues. The J segment lost 10 bases and the V segment lost 4 bases, leaving 17 bases of the junction unmatched. CDR3 residues: CASSSRGQTSGSGSEQFF. The CDR3 region has the DNA TGTGCCAGCAGCTCACGCGGCCAGACTAGCGGGAGTGGGTCGGAGCAGTTCTTC.

The chain carries TRBV4-3 and TRBJ1-1; D uncertain. Trimming shortened V by 0 bases and J by 4 bases, and 12 bases separated the two germline ends. The germline CDR1 and CDR2 sequences are LGHNA and YSLEER. CDR3 size: 15 residues. CDR3 in amino acids: CASSQDVGRGTEAFF. CDR3 DNA sequence: TGCGCCAGCAGCCAAGATGTAGGGCGGGGCACTGAAGCTTTCTTT.

The V and J genes are TRBV28 and TRBJ2-3; D may be TRBD2 (6 bases). Germline values: CDR1 MDHEN, CDR2 SYDVKM. Trimming removed 6 bases at V and 1 base at J, with 14 bases between. This CDR3 is 15 amino acids long. The CDR3 here is CASSLGAGRTDTQYF. In DNA, the CDR3 is TGTGCCAGCAGCCTCGGGGCGGGGCGCACAGATACGCAGTATTTT.

This chain joins TRBV4-2 and TRBJ2-2; the D gene is possibly TRBD2 (6 bases). The germline gives CDR1 LGHNA, CDR2 YNFKEQ. V was trimmed by 0 bases and J by 2 bases, leaving 10 bases between them. The CDR3 spans 16 residues. DNA of the CDR3: TGTGCCAGCAGCCAAGAATGGGGGGACAACACCGGGGAGCTGTTTTTT. This sequence encodes CASSQEWGDNTGELFF.

The chain couples TRBV27 to TRBJ2-3, with a possible D match to TRBD2 (6 bases). V lost 6 bases and J 4 bases, leaving 11 bases between the germline ends. This CDR3 region has 13 residues. CDR1 MNHEY and CDR2 SMNVEV come from the germline V gene (reference sequence). The CDR3 sequence is CASRLAAPDTQYF. As DNA, the CDR3 is TGTGCCAGCAGACTAGCTGCGCCAGATACGCAGTATTTT.

This chain uses TRBV6-6 with TRBJ2-3, with 8 bases aligning to TRBD2. This CDR3 is 14 amino acids long. J lost 1 base, V lost 8 bases, and 5 bases had no gene match. Germline CDR1 is MNHNY and CDR2 is SVGAGI (reference sequence). In DNA form, the CDR3 reads TGTGCCAGCTCCAGGCGGGGGGGCACAGATACGCAGTATTTT. Translated, it gives CASSRRGGTDTQYF.

About this clone: A read error may account for a junction end that differs from germline. This chain links TRBV2 with TRBJ2-2; 10 positions agree with TRBD2. The germline V gene encodes CDR1 SNHLY and CDR2 FYNNEI. The CDR3 covers 15 residues. CDR3 bases: TGTGCCAGCAATGAACTAGCGGGAAATGCCGGGGAGCTGTTTTTT. It codes for CASNELAGNAGELFF.

V gene TRBV2 combines with J gene TRBJ2-1; 11 nucleotides match TRBD2. This CDR3 has 18 residues. Germline lookup yields CDR1 SNHLY and CDR2 FYNNEI. Unmatched junction bases numbered 15, after V lost 4 bases and J lost 7 bases. The CDR3 loop reads CASSVGGAGLAVYNEQFF. The CDR3 nucleotides are TGTGCCAGCAGTGTGGGAGGAGCGGGACTAGCGGTCTATAATGAGCAGTTCTTC.

This clone showed up just once. The same CDR3 can be traced to other DNA sequences in this sample. The chain carries TRBV29-1 and TRBJ1-5; D is uncertain. V lost 4 bases and J lost 3, with 10 bases in between. CDR1 and CDR2 from the germline V gene are SQVTM and ANQGSEA. This CDR3 is 13 amino acids long. CDR3 sequence reads: CSVARGSNQPQHF. CDR3 coding DNA: TGCAGCGTTGCGCGGGGTTCCAATCAGCCCCAGCATTTT.